This T cell receptor beta chain was identified in a study of T cells in Graves' hyperthyroidism and ophthalmopathy. Study findings and constraints: Most thyroid clonotypes expanded above 0.001 were also detected in blood.

The patients, who ranged from 18 to 65 in age, presented with newly diagnosed hyperthyroidism lasting under 2 months. Diagnoses rested on clinical symptoms, serum thyroxine and TRAb, thyroid ultrasound and orbital computed tomography. A note on this clonotype: Its antigen is undetermined.

This CDR3 is 15 amino acids long. Trimming cost V 1 base and J 1 base; bases outside gene matches: 3. Germline V gene sequence: CDR1 MGHRA, CDR2 YSYEKL. Using RNA transcripts as the source, TCR beta CDR3 regions were amplified. Primed by the HTBI set, a first-round RT-PCR was run on the TCR CDR3. TCRdb re-derived calls from the multiplex PCR reads in MiXCR, one entry per CDR3 protein. The repertoire holds 380,000 or so distinct CDR3 sequences, with about a fifth as singletons. The genes are TRBV4-1 and TRBJ2-5; TRBD1 matches 7 bases. The specimen was blood. This clonotype was sampled from a woman aged 18-30 years with Graves' hyperthyroidism. Here the CDR3 DNA reads TGCGCCAGCAGCCAAGTGGCAGGGGGCCAAGAGACCCAGTACTTC. Translation: CASSQVAGGQETQYF.